These 27 T cell receptor beta chains originate from one sample sequenced in a study of human T cells and chemical hapten exposure. TCRdb redid the calling of the RACE reads with MiXCR, one entry per CDR3 protein. The profile shows approximately 350,000 distinct CDR3 sequences, approximately 6.3% of them singletons. Time point reported: patch test 1, 2 weeks after DPC sensitization. This sample's treatment: therapeutic diphenylcyclopropenone sensitization with weekly scalp DPC. Source: whole blood, taken in connection with sensitization to the hapten diphenylcyclopropenone (DPC). All receptors come from a woman under 30 with alopecia areata. Some clones in this sample may be carry-over from other donors' samples.

This clonotype has at least ten counts. One junction end does not reproduce the germline sequence, and a read error may be involved. The chain recombines TRBV7-9 with TRBJ2-7; the D gene is possibly TRBD2 (5 bases). This CDR3 region has 14 residues. The germline V gene encodes CDR1 SEHNR and CDR2 FQNEAQ (reference sequence). DNA for the CDR3: TGTGCCAGCAGCCTAGCCGGTTCCTCCTACGAGCAGTACTTC. This translates into CASSLAGSSYEQYF.

This clonotype was observed many times. The gene calls are TRBV5-1 and TRBJ2-5, with D tentatively TRBD2 (6 bases). V shed 4 bases and J shed 4 bases, with 14 bases lying between them. There are 14 residues in the CDR3. CDR1 and CDR2 from the germline V gene are SGHRS and YFSETQ. The CDR3 DNA reads as TGCGCCAGCAGCCAGACGCGGGGCCGAGAGACCCAGTACTTC. Encoded protein: CASSQTRGRETQYF. The whole variable domain, filled in from reference TRBV5-1 and TRBJ2-5, reads KAGVTQTPRYLIKTRGQQVTLSCSPISGHRSVSWYQQTPGQGLQFLFEYFSETQRNKGNFPGRFSGRQFSNSRSEMNVSTLELGDSALYLCASSQTRGRETQYFGPGTRLLVL.

The chain links TRBV27 to TRBJ2-1; 15 bases fit TRBD2. The CDR3 length is 16 residues. The J segment lost 7 bases and the V segment lost 5 bases, leaving 6 bases of the junction unmatched. Germline lookup yields CDR1 MNHEY and CDR2 SMNVEV (reference sequence). DNA of the CDR3: TGTGCCAGCAGTACCCCGGGACTAGCGGGGGGAAATGAGCAGTTCTTC. Translating gives CASSTPGLAGGNEQFF.

This clonotype was seen ten or more times. The J gene is TRBJ2-3, the V gene TRBV4-2; 7 bases fit TRBD1. Unmatched junction bases numbered 5, after V lost 0 bases and J lost 2 bases. CDR1 is LGHNA and CDR2 is YNFKEQ in the germline V gene. The length of the CDR3 is 16 residues. This chain's CDR3 is CASSQDDRDTTDTQYF. CDR3 sequence (DNA): TGTGCCAGCAGCCAAGATGACAGGGACACCACAGATACGCAGTATTTT.

This sequence joins TRBV28 and TRBJ1-4; D is ambiguous. The V gene lost 1 base and the J gene lost 5 bases, with 5 bases spanning the gap. The CDR3 extends over 13 amino acids. CDR1 is MDHEN, CDR2 SYDVKM, per germline. In nucleotides, the CDR3 is TGTGCCAGCAGTTTATATGCAAATGAAAAACTGTTTTTT. Translation gives CASSLYANEKLFF.

This clonotype occurred a few times. The genes are TRBV7-2 and TRBJ2-2; 9 nucleotides agree with TRBD1. The length of the CDR3 is 14 residues. The germline CDR1 and CDR2 sequences are SGHTA and FQGNSA. The junction had 6 bases not matched to a gene; V was cut back by 6 bases and J by 7 bases. The CDR3 is CASREQGAGGELFF. In DNA, the CDR3 is TGTGCCAGCAGGGAACAGGGGGCCGGCGGGGAGCTGTTTTTT.

The table lists this clonotype with a few counts. This chain joins TRBV6-4 and TRBJ1-3; no clear D gene. The CDR3 loop spans 14 amino acids. Germline V gene sequence: CDR1 MRHNA, CDR2 SNTAGT. Trimming removed 11 bases from V and 3 bases from J, with 17 bases in between. Here the CDR3 DNA reads TGTGCCGCCCTGGTAGGGAAAGATGGAAACACCATATATTTT. Its translation is CAALVGKDGNTIYF.

The chain carries TRBV24-1 and TRBJ1-2; tentatively, D is TRBD1 (5 bases). Per germline, CDR1 KGHDR and CDR2 SFDVKD. V was trimmed by 2 bases and J by 4 bases, leaving 13 bases between them. The CDR3 has 15 residues. DNA for the CDR3: TGTGCCACCAGTGATTCCCCTCAGGGAATCTATGGCTACACCTTC. Its translation: CATSDSPQGIYGYTF.

This clonotype was observed many times. This chain uses TRBV6-1 with TRBJ1-5; no clear D. Germline values: CDR1 MNHNS, CDR2 SASEGT. V dropped 3 bases and J dropped 5 bases, with 5 bases sitting between them. The CDR3 is 12 residues long. The CDR3 sequence: CASSERYQPQHF. The CDR3 DNA is TGTGCCAGCAGTGAGCGTTATCAGCCCCAGCATTTT.

V usage is TRBV7-9 and J usage is TRBJ2-3; possible D gene TRBD1, 5 bases. Germline CDR1 is SEHNR and CDR2 is FQNEAQ (reference sequence). V was cut by 3 bases and J by 6 bases, with 13 bases left in between. This CDR3 has 14 amino acids. The CDR3 sequence is CASSFGRGYDTQYF. In nucleotides, the CDR3 is TGTGCCAGCAGCTTTGGTAGGGGTTACGATACGCAGTATTTT.

This clonotype was observed at least ten times. V usage is TRBV3-1 and J usage is TRBJ2-1; 10 bases are shared with TRBD1. Germline-derived CDR1 and CDR2 are LGHDT and YNNKEL (reference sequence). There are 16 residues in the CDR3. J lost 8 bases, V lost 1 base, and 8 bases had no gene match. Here the CDR3 DNA reads TGTGCCAGCAGCCAAGGTCCGGGACAGGGGAGCGATGAGCAGTTCTTC. This gives the protein CASSQGPGQGSDEQFF.

This clonotype occurred a few times. V and J are TRBV6-2 or TRBV6-3 and TRBJ2-1, with D possibly being TRBD1 (6 bases). With 6 bases removed from V and 2 bases from J, the gap between germline ends came to 14 bases. The CDR3 is 15 residues long. The germline gives CDR1 MNHEY, CDR2 SVGEGT. This chain's CDR3 is CASSAGTHTYNEQFF. The DNA for the CDR3 is TGTGCCAGCAGCGCCGGGACACATACCTACAATGAGCAGTTCTTC.

The sample holds a few counts of this clonotype. The J gene is TRBJ2-3, the V gene TRBV20-1; the match to TRBD2 covers 10 bases. V gave up 1 base and J gave up 1 base; unmatched junction bases: 2. The length of the CDR3 is 15 residues. Per germline, CDR1 DFQATT and CDR2 SNEGSKA (reference sequence). CDR3 DNA sequence: TGCAGTGCTAGAGCCACTAGCGGGGGCACAGATACGCAGTATTTT. Translation: CSARATSGGTDTQYF.

This clonotype was seen at least ten times. V gene TRBV12-3 or TRBV12-4 combines with J gene TRBJ1-2, with a tentative D call TRBD1 (5 bases). The CDR3 length is 12 residues. V lost 4 bases to trimming and J lost 4 bases, with 7 bases between them. Here the CDR3 reads CASSWGGYGYTF. DNA for the CDR3: TGTGCCAGCAGTTGGGGGGGCTATGGCTACACCTTC.

The CDR3: CASSLPGQGAGEQYF. CDR3 sequence (DNA): TGTGCCAGCAGCCTTCCGGGACAGGGGGCTGGAGAGCAGTACTTC. This chain uses TRBV4-2 with TRBJ2-7; 12 nucleotides match TRBD1. The ends lost 4 bases at V and 7 bases at J; junction bases unmatched: 8. The CDR3 is 15 amino acids. Germline V gives CDR1 LGHNA, CDR2 YNFKEQ.

In its sample, this clonotype was seen a few times. The CDR3 loop reads CASSPLPSSTDTQYF. The CDR3 region has the DNA TGTGCCAGCAGCCCTCTACCATCTAGCACAGATACGCAGTATTTT. J is TRBJ2-3 and V is TRBV7-2, with no clear D. Germline CDR1 SGHTA, CDR2 FQGNSA. V lost 5 bases and J lost 0, with 12 bases in between. The CDR3 runs 15 residues.

This clonotype was counted at least ten times. The genes are TRBV4-3 and TRBJ2-1; TRBD2 matches 7 bases. This CDR3 has 16 residues. Germline values: CDR1 LGHNA, CDR2 YSLEER. J lost 0 bases, V lost 3 bases, and 5 bases had no gene match. The CDR3 loop reads CASSHGGGSSYNEQFF. CDR3 in DNA: TGCGCCAGCAGCCACGGCGGGGGTAGCTCCTACAATGAGCAGTTCTTC.

This clonotype has just a few counts. The rearrangement links TRBV6-2 or TRBV6-3 to TRBJ1-1; no firm D call. The V gene's germline CDR1 is MNHEY and CDR2 SVGEGT. V lost 5 bases to trimming and J lost 0 bases, with 10 bases between them. This CDR3 has 14 amino acids. The CDR3, as DNA: TGTGCCAGCAGTATAGCGGCCGTGAACACTGAAGCTTTCTTT. Translating gives CASSIAAVNTEAFF.

The rearrangement links TRBV18 to TRBJ1-6, with TRBD1 identical over 7 bases. From germline, CDR1 is KGHSH and CDR2 LQKENI. Trimming at V came to 1 base and at J to 9 bases, leaving 24 bases not matched to a gene. This CDR3 comprises 21 residues. The DNA for the CDR3 is TGTGCCAGCTCACCACAACCTTATACAGGGGTCGCCGGTTTGGTTGGTTCACCCCTCCACTTT. Translating gives CASSPQPYTGVAGLVGSPLHF.

The chain is built from TRBV4-2 and TRBJ2-7; the match to TRBD1 covers 9 bases. The CDR3 has 15 amino acids. Germline V gene lookup returns CDR1 LGHNA and CDR2 YNFKEQ. The junction had 10 bases not matched to a gene; V was cut back by 4 bases and J by 6 bases. CDR3 sequence reads: CASSPTTTGGPEQYF. Written as DNA, the CDR3 is TGTGCCAGCAGCCCGACGACGACAGGGGGTCCCGAGCAGTACTTC.

The sample holds many counts of this clonotype. The rearrangement links TRBV7-8 to TRBJ2-3; weak D call: TRBD1 (6 bases). Germline CDR1 and CDR2: SGHVS and FQNEAQ. V dropped 4 bases and J dropped 4 bases, with 12 bases sitting between them. CDR3 length: 14 residues. The CDR3 is CASSSNGGADTQYF. The CDR3 bases are TGTGCCAGCAGCTCGAATGGGGGCGCAGATACGCAGTATTTT.

The rearrangement uses TRBV6-5 and TRBJ2-4, with D tentatively TRBD1 or TRBD2 (5 bases each). Per germline, CDR1 MNHEY and CDR2 SVGAGI. This CDR3 spans 19 amino acids. The V end lost 3 bases, the J end lost 0 bases, and 21 bases lay between the germline ends. Written as DNA, the CDR3 is TGTGCCAGCAGTTATTCAACGGGACCGAACTCCCTAGCCAAAAACATTCAGTACTTC. Protein: CASSYSTGPNSLAKNIQYF.

This clonotype was observed a handful of times. The chain links TRBV29-1 to TRBJ2-3, with a tentative D call TRBD2 (5 bases). The length of the CDR3 is 14 residues. V lost 7 bases, J lost 0 bases, and 14 bases lay in between. In germline, CDR1 is SQVTM, CDR2 ANQGSEA. CDR3 sequence reads: CSAAGRQSTDTQYF. Written as DNA, the CDR3 is TGCAGCGCTGCGGGCAGGCAAAGCACAGATACGCAGTATTTT.

V and J are TRBV13 and TRBJ2-2; D possibly uses TRBD1 or TRBD2 (5 bases each). V was shortened by 5 bases and J by 4 bases, with 8 bases between the two germline ends. Germline V gene lookup returns CDR1 PRHDT and CDR2 FYEKMQ (reference sequence). This CDR3 region has 13 residues. Written as DNA, the CDR3 is TGTGCCAGCAGCGCAGGGAGCACCGGGGAGCTGTTTTTT. This encodes CASSAGSTGELFF.

In this sample, this clonotype turned up a few times. This chain uses TRBV6-5 with TRBJ1-1, with TRBD1 matching over 8 bases. The CDR3 contains 16 residues. The germline V gene encodes CDR1 MNHEY and CDR2 SVGAGI. V lost 0 bases, J lost 5 bases, and 8 bases stayed unmatched. In nucleotides, the CDR3 is TGTGCCAGCAGTTACTCGGTCAGGGGGCCAGGGACTGAAGCTTTCTTT. This codes for CASSYSVRGPGTEAFF.

The sample holds a few counts of this clonotype. V is TRBV2 and J is TRBJ1-6; D gene unclear. Trimming removed 1 base from V and 6 bases from J, with 22 bases in between. CDR1 is SNHLY and CDR2 is FYNNEI in the germline V gene. The CDR3 extends over 19 amino acids. This chain's CDR3 is CASSEGLLQAVYGNSPLHF. Written as DNA, the CDR3 is TGTGCCAGCAGTGAAGGACTCCTCCAGGCTGTGTATGGTAATTCACCCCTCCACTTT.

This clonotype was seen a few times. V usage is TRBV18 and J usage is TRBJ2-7; D may be TRBD1 (6 bases). Per germline, CDR1 KGHSH and CDR2 LQKENI. The CDR3 is made up of 17 amino acids. Trimming left V 2 bases short and J 1 base short, with 18 bases between. The CDR3, as DNA: TGTGCCAGCTCACCATCTCGAGGGGGAATAGGATCCTACGAGCAGTACTTC. It translates to CASSPSRGGIGSYEQYF.